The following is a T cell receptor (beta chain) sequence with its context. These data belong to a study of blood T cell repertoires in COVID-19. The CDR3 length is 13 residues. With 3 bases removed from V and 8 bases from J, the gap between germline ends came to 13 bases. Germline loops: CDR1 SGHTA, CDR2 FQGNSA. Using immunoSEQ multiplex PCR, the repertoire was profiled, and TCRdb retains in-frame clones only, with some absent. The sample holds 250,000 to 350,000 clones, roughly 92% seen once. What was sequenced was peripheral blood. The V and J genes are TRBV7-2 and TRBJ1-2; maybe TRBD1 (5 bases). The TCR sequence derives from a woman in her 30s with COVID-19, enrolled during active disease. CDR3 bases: TGTGCCAGCAGCTTTCGGGACCGGGGGGGCTACACCTTC. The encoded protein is CASSFRDRGGYTF.